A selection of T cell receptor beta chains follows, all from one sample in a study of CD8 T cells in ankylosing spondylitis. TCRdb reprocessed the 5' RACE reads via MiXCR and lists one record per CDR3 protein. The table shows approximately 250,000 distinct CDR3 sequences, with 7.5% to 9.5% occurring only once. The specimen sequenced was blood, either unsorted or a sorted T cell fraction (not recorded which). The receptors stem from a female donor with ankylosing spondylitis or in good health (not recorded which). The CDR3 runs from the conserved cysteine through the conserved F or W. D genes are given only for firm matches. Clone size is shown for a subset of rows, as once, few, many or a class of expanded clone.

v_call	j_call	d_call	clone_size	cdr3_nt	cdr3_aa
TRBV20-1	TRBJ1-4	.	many	TGCAGTGCTTGGGTAGGGGGTAATGAAAAACTGTTTTTT	CSAWVGGNEKLFF
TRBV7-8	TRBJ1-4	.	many	TGTGCCAGCAGCTTAATAGGGGAAAAACTGTTTTTT	CASSLIGEKLFF
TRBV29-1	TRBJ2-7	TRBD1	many	TGCAGCGTGTTGCCCGTGGACAGGGGCCTTGGCGAGCAGTACTTC	CSVLPVDRGLGEQYF
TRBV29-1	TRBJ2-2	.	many	TGCAGCGCCCGGTCCTGGGGGCAGAACACCGGGGAGCTGTTTTTT	CSARSWGQNTGELFF
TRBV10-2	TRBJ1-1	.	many	TGCGCCAGCCGTGGTTTCATGAACACTGAAGCTTTCTTT	CASRGFMNTEAFF
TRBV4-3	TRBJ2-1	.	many	TGCGCCAGCAGCCAATACAGGTTAAATGAGCAGTTCTTC	CASSQYRLNEQFF
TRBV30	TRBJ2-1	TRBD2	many	TGTGCCTCATATGGACCCCTAGCGGGAGGGCCAAGTGAGCAGTTCTTC	CASYGPLAGGPSEQFF
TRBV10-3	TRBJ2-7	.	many	TGTGCCATCACTGTTGACGGAGACTACGAGCAGTACTTC	CAITVDGDYEQYF
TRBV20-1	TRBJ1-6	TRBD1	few	TGCAGTGCCCATGAGGGGGCCTCCTATAATTCACCCCTCCACTTT	CSAHEGASYNSPLHF
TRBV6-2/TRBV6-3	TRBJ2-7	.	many	TGTGCCAGCGGGAGAATCTACGAGCAGTACTTC	CASGRIYEQYF
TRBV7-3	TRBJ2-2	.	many	TGTGCCAGCAGCCCGCCGGGGGACCACGGGGAGCTGTTTTTT	CASSPPGDHGELFF
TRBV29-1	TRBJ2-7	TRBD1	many	TGCAGCGGTGGGGACAGGGGTTACGAGCAGTACTTC	CSGGDRGYEQYF
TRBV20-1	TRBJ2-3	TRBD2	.	TGCAGTGCAAGTTCGCCTAGCGGGAGTTCGGGCACAGATACGCAGTATTTT	CSASSPSGSSGTDTQYF
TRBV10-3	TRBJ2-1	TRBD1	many	TGTGCCATCAGGGATCCCGACAGGGTATCCTACAATGAGCAGTTCTTC	CAIRDPDRVSYNEQFF
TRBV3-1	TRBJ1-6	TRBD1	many	TGTGCCAGCAGCGCGGGACAGGATAATTCACCCCTCCACTTT	CASSAGQDNSPLHF
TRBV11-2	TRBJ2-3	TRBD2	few	TGTGCCAGCAGCACACTAAGAGGGGCTAGCGGAGGAAGAGATACGCAGTATTTT	CASSTLRGASGGRDTQYF
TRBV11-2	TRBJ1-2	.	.	TGTGCCAGCAGCTTAGATTTAGGGTCGGCGGCTAACTATGGCTACACCTTC	CASSLDLGSAANYGYTF
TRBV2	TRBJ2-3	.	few	TGTGCCAGCAGTGTCCTCACCACAGATACGCAGTATTTT	CASSVLTTDTQYF
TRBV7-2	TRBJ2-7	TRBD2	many	TGTGCCAGCAGCCCAATAGCGGGAACCTACGAGCAGTACTTC	CASSPIAGTYEQYF
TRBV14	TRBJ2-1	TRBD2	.	TGTGCCAGCAGCCGTCGAGGGTCAGCGGGAGACCCTCACAATGAGCAGTTCTTC	CASSRRGSAGDPHNEQFF
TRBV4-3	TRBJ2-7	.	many	TGCGCCAGCAGCCAAGTTGTGGTAGCGCCCGCTAAGGGGTCCTACGAGCAGTACTTC	CASSQVVVAPAKGSYEQYF
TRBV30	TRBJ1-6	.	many	TGTGCCTGGAGTGTAGTGGGTGGCGTTCAACCCCTCCACTTT	CAWSVVGGVQPLHF
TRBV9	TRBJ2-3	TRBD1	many	TGTGCCAGCAGCGTAGAAGGAGGGGGACAGGGACGCACAGATACGCAGTATTTT	CASSVEGGGQGRTDTQYF
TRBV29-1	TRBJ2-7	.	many	TGCAGCCACGGGCCGGGACCCACATCGTACGAGCAGTACTTC	CSHGPGPTSYEQYF
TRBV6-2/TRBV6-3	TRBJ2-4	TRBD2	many	TGTGCCAGCAAAGCGGGGCTAGCCAAAAACATTCAGTACTTC	CASKAGLAKNIQYF
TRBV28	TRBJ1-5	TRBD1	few	TGTGCCAGCAGTTTCCAACAGGGGTATCAGCCCCAGCATTTT	CASSFQQGYQPQHF
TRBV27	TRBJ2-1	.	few	TGTGCCAGCAGTTTATCAAGGGGGTATGAGCAGTTCTTC	CASSLSRGYEQFF
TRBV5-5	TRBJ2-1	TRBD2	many	TGTGCCAGCAGCTTCGGACTAGACAATGAGCAGTTCTTC	CASSFGLDNEQFF